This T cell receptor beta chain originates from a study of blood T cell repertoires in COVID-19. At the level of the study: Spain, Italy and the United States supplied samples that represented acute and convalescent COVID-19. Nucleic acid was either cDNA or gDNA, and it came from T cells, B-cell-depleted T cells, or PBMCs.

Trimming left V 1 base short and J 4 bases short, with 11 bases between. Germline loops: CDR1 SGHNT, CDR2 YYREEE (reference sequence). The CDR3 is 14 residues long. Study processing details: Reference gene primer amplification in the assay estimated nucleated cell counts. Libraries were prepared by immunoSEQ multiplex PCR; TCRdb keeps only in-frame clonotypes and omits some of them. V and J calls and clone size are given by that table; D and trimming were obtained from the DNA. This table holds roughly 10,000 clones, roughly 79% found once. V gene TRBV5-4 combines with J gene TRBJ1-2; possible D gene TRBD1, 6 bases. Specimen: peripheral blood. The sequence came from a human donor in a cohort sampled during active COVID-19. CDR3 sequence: CASSLKGGPYGYTF. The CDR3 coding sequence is TGTGCCAGCAGCTTGAAAGGGGGTCCCTATGGCTACACCTTC.